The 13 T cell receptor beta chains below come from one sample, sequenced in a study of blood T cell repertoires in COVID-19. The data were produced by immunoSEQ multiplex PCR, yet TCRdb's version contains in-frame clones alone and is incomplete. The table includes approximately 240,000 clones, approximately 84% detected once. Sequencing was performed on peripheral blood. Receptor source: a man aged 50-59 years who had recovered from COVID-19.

The CDR3 protein is CASSQFGRFRYTEAFF. The CDR3 DNA reads as TGTGCCAGCAGCCAATTTGGCAGGTTTAGGTACACTGAAGCTTTCTTT. The V and J genes are TRBV3-1 (or the pseudogene TRBV3-2) and TRBJ1-1, with D unresolved. This CDR3 comprises 16 residues. CDR1 and CDR2 from the germline V gene are LGHDT and YNNKEL (reference sequence). The V end lost 2 bases, the J end lost 3 bases, and 16 bases lay between the germline ends.

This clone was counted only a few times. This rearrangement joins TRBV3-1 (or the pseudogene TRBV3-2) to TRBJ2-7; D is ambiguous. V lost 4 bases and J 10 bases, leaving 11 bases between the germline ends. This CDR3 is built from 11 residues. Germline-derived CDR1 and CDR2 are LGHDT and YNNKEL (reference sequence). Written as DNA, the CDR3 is TGTGCCAGCAGCCGAGAAGCTAGACAGTACTTC. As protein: CASSREARQYF.

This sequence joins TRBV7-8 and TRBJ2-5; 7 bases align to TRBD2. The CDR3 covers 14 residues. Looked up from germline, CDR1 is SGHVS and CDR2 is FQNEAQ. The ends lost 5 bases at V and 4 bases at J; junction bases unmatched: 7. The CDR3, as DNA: TGTGCCAGCAGCGCCCGGACTAGTGGAGAGACCCAGTACTTC. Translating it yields CASSARTSGETQYF.

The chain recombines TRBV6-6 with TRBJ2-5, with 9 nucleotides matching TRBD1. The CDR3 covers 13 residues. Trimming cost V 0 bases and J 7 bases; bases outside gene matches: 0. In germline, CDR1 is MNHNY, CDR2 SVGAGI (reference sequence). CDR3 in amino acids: CASSYSGQGTQYF. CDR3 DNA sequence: TGTGCCAGCAGTTACTCGGGACAGGGGACCCAGTACTTC.

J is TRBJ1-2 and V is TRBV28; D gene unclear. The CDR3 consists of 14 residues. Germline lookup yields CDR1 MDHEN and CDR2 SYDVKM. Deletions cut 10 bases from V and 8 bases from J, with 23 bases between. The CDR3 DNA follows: TGTGCCATACGACTTGCTGCCTTGGCGTCAGGCTACACCTTC. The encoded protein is CAIRLAALASGYTF.

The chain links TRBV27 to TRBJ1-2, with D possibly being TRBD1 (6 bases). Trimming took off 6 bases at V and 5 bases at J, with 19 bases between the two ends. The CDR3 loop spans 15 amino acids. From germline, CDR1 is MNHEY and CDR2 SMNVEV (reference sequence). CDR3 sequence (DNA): TGTGCCAGCAGGGATTTGGGGGACACGAGATATGGCTACACCTTC. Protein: CASRDLGDTRYGYTF.

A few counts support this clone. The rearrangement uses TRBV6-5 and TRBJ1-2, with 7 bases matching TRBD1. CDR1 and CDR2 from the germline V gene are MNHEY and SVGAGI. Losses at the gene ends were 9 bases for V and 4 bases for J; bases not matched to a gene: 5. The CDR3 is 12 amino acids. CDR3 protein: CASRQGLYGYTF. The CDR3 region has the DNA TGTGCCAGTAGACAGGGTCTCTATGGCTACACCTTC.

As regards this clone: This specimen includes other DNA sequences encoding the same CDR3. For the CDR3, the DNA is TGCGCCAGCAGCTTGGGACTAGCGGGATCCTACGAGCAGTACTTC. It specifies CASSLGLAGSYEQYF. The chain links TRBV5-1 to TRBJ2-7; 11 bases match TRBD2. The J segment lost 1 base and the V segment lost 0 bases, leaving 0 bases of the junction unmatched. This CDR3 contains 15 residues. In germline, CDR1 is SGHRS, CDR2 YFSETQ.

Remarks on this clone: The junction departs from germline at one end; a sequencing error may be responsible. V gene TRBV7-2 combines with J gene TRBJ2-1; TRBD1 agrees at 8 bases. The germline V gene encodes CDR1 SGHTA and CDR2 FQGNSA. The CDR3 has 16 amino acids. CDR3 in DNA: TGTGCCAGCAGCTTAGGGACAGGGAGCCTCTACGATGAGCAGTTCTTC. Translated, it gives CASSLGTGSLYDEQFF. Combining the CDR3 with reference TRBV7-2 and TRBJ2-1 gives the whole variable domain GAGVSQSPSNKVTEKGKDVELRCDPISGHTALYWYRQSLGQGLEFLIYFQGNSAPDKSGLPSDRFSAERTGGSVSTLTIQRTQQEDSAVYLCASSLGTGSLYDEQFFGPGTRLTVL.

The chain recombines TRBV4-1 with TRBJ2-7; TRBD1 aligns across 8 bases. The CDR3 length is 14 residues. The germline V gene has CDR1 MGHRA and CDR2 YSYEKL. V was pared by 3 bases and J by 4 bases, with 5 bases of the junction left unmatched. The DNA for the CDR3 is TGCGCCAGCAGCCACGACAGGGGCATTTACGAGCAGTACTTC. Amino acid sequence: CASSHDRGIYEQYF.

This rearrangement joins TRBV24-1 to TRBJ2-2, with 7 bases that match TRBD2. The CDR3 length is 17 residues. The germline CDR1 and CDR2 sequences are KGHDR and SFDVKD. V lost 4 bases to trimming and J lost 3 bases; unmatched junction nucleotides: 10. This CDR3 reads CATSDLPSGGDTGELFF. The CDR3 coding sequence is TGTGCCACCAGTGACCTACCTTCGGGAGGAGACACCGGGGAGCTGTTTTTT.

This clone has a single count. DNA of the CDR3: TGTGCCAGCAGCTTAGCTTCAGGGGGCTTTAATCAGCCCCAGCATTTT. The encoded protein is CASSLASGGFNQPQHF. J is TRBJ1-5 and V is TRBV7-9, with 8 bases matching TRBD1. The CDR3 has 16 residues. Germline CDR1 SEHNR, CDR2 FQNEAQ (reference sequence). V dropped 0 bases and J dropped 4; count of bases not matched to a gene: 5.

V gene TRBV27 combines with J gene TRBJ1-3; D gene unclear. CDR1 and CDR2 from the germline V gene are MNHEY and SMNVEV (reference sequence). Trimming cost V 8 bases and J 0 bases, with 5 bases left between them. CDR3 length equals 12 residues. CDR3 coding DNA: TGTGCCAGCGGCTTCTCTGGAAACACCATATATTTT. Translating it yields CASGFSGNTIYF.